This entry features one T cell receptor (beta chain) sequence. No antigen is known for it. This entry comes from a study of OX40 agonist ivuxolimab in advanced cancers. The overall study: Ivuxolimab is an agonistic anti-OX40 (CD134) antibody, and patients were treated with it. Study results and limitations: Among the nonresponders, some also had low normalized T-cell clonal expansion. Partial responders at 0.1-3.0 mg/kg had among the lowest clonal expansion.

Autoimmune disease history or systemic immunosuppression excluded patients. This table comes from immunoSEQ multiplex PCR, and its TCRdb copy is limited to in-frame clones, with some not included. Among under 55,000 clones, 80% to 95% were seen once, and the ten largest hold approximately 23%. In germline, CDR1 is MGHRA, CDR2 YSYEKL. The CDR3 is 16 residues long. J lost 4 bases, V lost 4 bases, and 9 bases had no gene match. The sequences come from CD4+ or CD8+ T cells sorted from blood, collected in a trial of the OX40 agonist ivuxolimab. The chain combines TRBV4-1 with TRBJ2-3, with 9 nucleotides matching TRBD2. The TCR sequence derives from an adult with an advanced solid tumor such as melanoma, head and neck, liver or kidney cancer. The CDR3 region has the DNA TGCGCCAGCAGCCCTCTGGCTAGCGGGATCCCAGATACGCAGTATTTT. It encodes CASSPLASGIPDTQYF.